This T cell receptor beta chain originates from a study of cytomegalovirus exposure and HLA in healthy donors. Findings and caveats of the study: A missense variant in DCLRE1C was later tied to TCR beta V- and J-gene trimming. Another analysis was done later, and it associated around 16,000 TCR beta sequences with HLA alleles at 0.05 false discovery rate.

This CDR3 is built from 15 residues. The ends lost 5 bases at V and 7 bases at J; junction bases unmatched: 10. The V gene's germline CDR1 is SGHNT and CDR2 YENEEA. About this clone itself: Its antigen is not known.

Researchers ran the PCR with 60 Vbeta and 13 Jbeta primers. Assay: immunoSEQ multiplex PCR; the TCRdb copy retains only in-frame clones and omits some. The table shows about 210,000 clones, with approximately 80% occurring only once. The origin of this receptor is a woman under 40 in good health and CMV-seropositive. Source material: PBMCs. This chain joins TRBV11-3 and TRBJ2-1; 8 nucleotides agree with TRBD2. CDR3 in amino acids: CASSTPAGERNEQFF. The DNA of the CDR3 is TGTGCCAGCAGCACCCCAGCGGGAGAGAGGAATGAGCAGTTCTTC.